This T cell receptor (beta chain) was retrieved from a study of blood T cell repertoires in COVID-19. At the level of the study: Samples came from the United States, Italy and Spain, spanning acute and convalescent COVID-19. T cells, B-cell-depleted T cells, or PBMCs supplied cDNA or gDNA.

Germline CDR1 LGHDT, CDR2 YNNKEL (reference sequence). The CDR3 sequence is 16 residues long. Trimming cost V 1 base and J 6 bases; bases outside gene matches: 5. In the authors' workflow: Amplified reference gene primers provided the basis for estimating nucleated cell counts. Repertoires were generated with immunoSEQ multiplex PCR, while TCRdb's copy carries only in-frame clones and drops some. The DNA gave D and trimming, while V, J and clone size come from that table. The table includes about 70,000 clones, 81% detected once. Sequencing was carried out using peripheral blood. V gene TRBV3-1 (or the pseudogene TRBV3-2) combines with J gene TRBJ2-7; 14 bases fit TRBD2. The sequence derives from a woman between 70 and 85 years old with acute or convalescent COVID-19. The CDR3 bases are TGTGCCAGCAGCCAAGGTCGGACTAGCGGGAGGCCCGAGCAGTACTTC. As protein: CASSQGRTSGRPEQYF.